A single sample is the source of the 3 T cell receptor beta chains below, sequenced in a study of PD-L1 blockade in urothelial cancer. The protocol was immunoSEQ multiplex PCR, while the TCRdb copy is restricted to in-frame clones and leaves out a portion. In the table there are tens of thousands of clones, approximately 80% of which are singletons. Time point reported: pretreatment peripheral blood. Specimen: PBMCs, collected around atezolizumab (anti-PD-L1) treatment. These receptors were taken from a man aged 70 or older with urothelial cancer.

The rearrangement links TRBV14 to TRBJ2-3; D is ambiguous. V lost 2 bases, J lost 3 bases, and 9 bases lay in between. The CDR3 totals 14 residues. Germline loops: CDR1 SGHDN, CDR2 FVKESK. CDR3 sequence reads: CASSQSLATDTQYF. The CDR3 DNA follows: TGTGCCAGCAGCCAATCGCTTGCGACAGATACGCAGTATTTT.

The chain has TRBV19 and TRBJ1-1; TRBD1 matches at 8 bases. This CDR3 region has 13 residues. J lost 11 bases, V lost 2 bases, and 7 bases had no gene match. CDR1 is LNHDA and CDR2 is SQIVND in the germline V gene (reference sequence). Here the CDR3 reads CASSIKDRVWAFF. The CDR3 DNA reads as TGTGCCAGTAGTATAAAGGACAGGGTGTGGGCTTTCTTT. Full variable domain (missing parts from reference TRBV19 and TRBJ1-1): DGGITQSPKYLFRKEGQNVTLSCEQNLNHDAMYWYRQDPGQGLRLIYYSQIVNDFQKGDIAEGYSVSREKKESFPLTVTSAQKNPTAFYLCASSIKDRVWAFFGQGTRLTVV.

This rearrangement joins TRBV7-9 to TRBJ1-2; the match to TRBD1 covers 7 bases. The trim removed 4 bases at V and 2 bases at J, leaving 7 bases unmatched. CDR3 length equals 15 residues. Germline CDR1 reads SEHNR; CDR2 reads FQNEAQ (reference sequence). In DNA form, the CDR3 reads TGTGCCAGCAGCTCGGGACAGCATATAAACTATGGCTACACCTTC. Its translation: CASSSGQHINYGYTF.